This T cell receptor beta chain was recovered during a study of Graves' ophthalmopathy and Graves' hyperthyroidism. Study-level findings and limits: Ophthalmopathy progression cases were predicted by the model with about 70% sensitivity and 72.22% specificity. Among thyroid clonotypes expanded above 0.001 frequency, most also appeared in blood.

The TCR beta CDR3 regions underwent amplification from RNA transcripts. RT-PCR with HTBI primers came first, then second-round multiplex PCR. MiXCR was run by TCRdb on the multiplex PCR reads, yielding one entry per CDR3 protein. This table holds approximately 500,000 distinct CDR3 sequences, around 15% found once. Comments on this clonotype: As yet, its antigen is unknown.

The CDR3 runs 15 residues. The V gene's germline CDR1 is MNHEY and CDR2 SMNVEV (reference sequence). The V end lost 3 bases, the J end lost 3 bases, and 15 bases lay between the germline ends. Specimen: blood. The TCR comes from a woman between 25 and 40 years old with Graves' ophthalmopathy. This chain uses TRBV27 with TRBJ2-7; unclear D gene. In DNA, the CDR3 is TGTGCCAGCAGTTTCGGGTCAGCTGCCCACTACGAGCAGTACTTC. Translated: CASSFGSAAHYEQYF.